The T cell receptor (beta chain) described here comes from a study of human T cells and chemical hapten exposure. The library gave individual cDNA molecules unique molecular identifiers. TCRdb analysed the reads with MiXCR anew, one entry per CDR3 protein. The sample has 95,000 to 150,000 distinct CDR3 sequences; over 6.5% are singletons. RNA extraction used unfractionated whole blood as the source of total RNA. V was trimmed by 0 bases and J by 1 base, leaving 13 bases between them. This CDR3 contains 16 residues. Germline CDR1 and CDR2: LGHNA and YSLEER. The clonotype comes from a human donor in good health. Some clones in this sample may be carry-over from other donors' samples. This rearrangement joins TRBV4-3 to TRBJ2-7; D not certain. The sequenced sample consisted of whole blood. The CDR3 reads CASSQDTATDSYEQYF. The CDR3 DNA is TGCGCCAGCAGCCAAGATACGGCGACGGATTCCTACGAGCAGTACTTC.